These T cell receptor beta chains were read from a single sample in a study of T cell repertoires in cytomegalovirus infection. TCRdb passed the reads through MiXCR, listing each CDR3 protein once. The top ten clones hold around 8.7% of a sample with about 260,000 distinct CDR3 sequences, roughly 13% of them seen once. Sequencing was carried out using PBMCs. These receptors were obtained from a human donor in good health (CMV status not recorded). Some clones in this sample may be carry-over from other donors' samples. CDR3s include the opening cysteine and the closing phenylalanine or tryptophan. D genes are given only for firm matches. Clone size is shown for a subset of rows, as once, few, many or a class of expanded clone.

few,TRBJ2-7,TRBV10-3,TRBD2,TGTGCCATCAGACCGCGGAGGGATAGGACTAGCACCTACGAGCAGTACTTC,CAIRPRRDRTSTYEQYF
-,TRBJ2-5,TRBV7-2,TRBD1,TGTGCCAGCAGGCCGACAGGGGTAACCCAGTACTTC,CASRPTGVTQYF
-,TRBJ1-4,TRBV20-1,TRBD1,TGCAGTGCTAGGCGACAGGGGACTAATGAAAAACTGTTTTTT,CSARRQGTNEKLFF
many,TRBJ2-1,TRBV6-1,-,TGTGCCAGCAGTCCCTCGTTTGGGTTCGGAAATGAGCAGTTCTTC,CASSPSFGFGNEQFF
many,TRBJ2-7,TRBV7-2,TRBD1,TGTGCCAGCAGCTTAGAGGGGACAGGGACTCGCGAGCAGTACTTC,CASSLEGTGTREQYF
-,TRBJ2-1,TRBV6-8,-,TGTGCCAGCAGTTACTCGTGGGATGAGCAGTTCTTC,CASSYSWDEQFF
few,TRBJ2-7,TRBV2,TRBD1,TGTGCCAGCAGTGCATCAAACAGGGGTAACGACGAGCAGTACTTC,CASSASNRGNDEQYF
few,TRBJ2-7,TRBV6-2/TRBV6-3,TRBD2,TGTGCCAGCAGATATACCGGGACTACCTACGAGCAGTACTTC,CASRYTGTTYEQYF
few,TRBJ1-1,TRBV6-6,-,TGTGCCAGCAGTTACTCAGAGGGGCAGAACACTGAAGCTTTCTTT,CASSYSEGQNTEAFF
medium-sized,TRBJ2-5,TRBV28,TRBD1,TGTGCCAGCAGCTCCGGGACAGGATGGGAGACCCAGTACTTC,CASSSGTGWETQYF
many,TRBJ2-3,TRBV7-2,-,TGTGCCAGCAGCTTAGATGGGGGGCTGACAGATACGCAGTATTTT,CASSLDGGLTDTQYF
-,TRBJ2-2,TRBV27,-,TGTGCCAGCACCTCCCAAATTGATTTCGGGGAGCTGTTTTTT,CASTSQIDFGELFF
-,TRBJ1-1,TRBV18,-,TGTGCCAGCTCACCTGGGGTGGGTGCTGAAACTTTCTTT,CASSPGVGAETFF
many,TRBJ2-2,TRBV28,-,TGTGCCAGCAGTTACGGCCGGACGAACACCGGGGAGCTGTTTTTT,CASSYGRTNTGELFF
-,TRBJ1-2,TRBV28,-,TGTGCCAGCAGTTTCGGGAGGAACTATGGCTACACCTTC,CASSFGRNYGYTF
few,TRBJ2-7,TRBV15,-,TGTGCCACCAGCAGAGTTCGATTCGGGACAACCACCTACGAGCAGTACTTC,CATSRVRFGTTTYEQYF
few,TRBJ1-2,TRBV28,-,TGTGCCAGCAGTTTGGATGACTATGGCTACACCTTC,CASSLDDYGYTF
many,TRBJ2-7,TRBV7-2,-,TGTGCCAGCAGCTTAATTGGGGGGATGTACGAGCAGTACTTC,CASSLIGGMYEQYF
-,TRBJ2-2,TRBV18,-,TGTGCCAGCTCACCATTACGGGACACGAACACCGGGGAGCTGTTTTTT,CASSPLRDTNTGELFF
few,TRBJ2-3,TRBV20-1,TRBD2,TGCAGTGCTAGAACCGGACTAGCGGGAGGAGGAGATACGCAGTATTTT,CSARTGLAGGGDTQYF
-,TRBJ2-3,TRBV11-2,TRBD1,TGTGCCAGCAGCTCCGACAGGGCGGTCCGGCACCTTACGCAGTATTTT,CASSSDRAVRHLTQYF
many,TRBJ2-5,TRBV29-1,-,TGCAGCGTTGAAATGCGGCAGGGGGTTTTAGCGGGTCGGGGAGAGACCCAGTACTTC,CSVEMRQGVLAGRGETQYF
many,TRBJ2-7,TRBV11-2,-,TGTGCCAGCAGCTTAGCGGCGTTCCGGGGTGGGAGGTACGAGCAGTACTTC,CASSLAAFRGGRYEQYF
-,TRBJ1-2,TRBV20-1,TRBD1,TGCAGTGCTAGAGTCTCGGACAGGGTTGGCTACACCTTC,CSARVSDRVGYTF
many,TRBJ2-1,TRBV7-7,TRBD2,TGTGCTAGCAGCTTAGGGCCTAGGAGCGGGAGCTCCTACAATGAGCAGTTCTTC,CASSLGPRSGSSYNEQFF
few,TRBJ1-1,TRBV19,-,TGTGCCAGTAGTACGACAGGGAACACTGAAGCTTTCTTT,CASSTTGNTEAFF
few,TRBJ1-2,TRBV28,TRBD1,TGTGCCAGCAGCCCCGGGACCGGGACAGATCTTTTTGGCTACACCTTC,CASSPGTGTDLFGYTF
many,TRBJ2-5,TRBV7-2,-,TGTGCCAGCAGCTTGGGTCCCCCAGGAGCCCAAGAGACCCAGTACTTC,CASSLGPPGAQETQYF
few,TRBJ2-2,TRBV7-2,-,TGTGCCAGCAGCTCCATCAGCGATGCGAACACCGGGGAGCTGTTTTTT,CASSSISDANTGELFF
many,TRBJ2-1,TRBV12-3/TRBV12-4,-,TGTGCCAGCGGTGGTCAGGAGTTAGGTGAGCAGTTCTTC,CASGGQELGEQFF
-,TRBJ2-7,TRBV6-2/TRBV6-3,TRBD2,TGTGCCAGCAGTGATCTAGCGGGAGTCGCTCGCTACGAGCAGTACTTC,CASSDLAGVARYEQYF
-,TRBJ2-1,TRBV6-2/TRBV6-3,-,TGTGCCAGCAGTCGCGCCGGGGACTCGGGTGAGCAGTTCTTC,CASSRAGDSGEQFF
many,TRBJ2-7,TRBV7-3,TRBD2,TGTGCCAGCAGCTTAACGCCTAGCGGGGGGCGCGACGAGCAGTACTTC,CASSLTPSGGRDEQYF
-,TRBJ2-3,TRBV29-1,TRBD2,TGCAGCGTTGAAGTGGGGACTAGCGGGGGGATTGCAGATACGCAGTATTTT,CSVEVGTSGGIADTQYF
few,TRBJ2-7,TRBV25-1,-,TGTGCCAGCAGAAAAGGGGCCAACGAGCAGTACTTC,CASRKGANEQYF
many,TRBJ2-5,TRBV7-2,-,TGTGCCAGCCACCGGTGGGACCCGCAAGAGACCCAGTACTTC,CASHRWDPQETQYF
many,TRBJ2-1,TRBV20-1,-,TGCAGTGCTAGGTGGCCCCGCCCCGAGGGTGAGCAGTTCTTC,CSARWPRPEGEQFF
-,TRBJ2-5,TRBV29-1,-,TGCAGCGTCTCCGTGGGGGGAGAGACCCAGTACTTC,CSVSVGGETQYF
many,TRBJ1-1,TRBV7-9,-,TGTGCCAGCAGCTTGAGCGGGGTTCGGAAGAACACTGAAGCTTTCTTT,CASSLSGVRKNTEAFF
few,TRBJ1-6,TRBV29-1,-,TGCAGCGTCAAAAAGACGACGAATTCACCCCTCCACTTT,CSVKKTTNSPLHF
many,TRBJ2-1,TRBV4-1,-,TGCGCCAGCAGCCAAGAGATAGGGGGAGCGGCTAGAGATGAGCAGTTCTTC,CASSQEIGGAARDEQFF
few,TRBJ2-1,TRBV20-1,TRBD2,TGCAGTGCTAGAGATCCTAGCGGCTCCTACAATGAGCAGTTCTTC,CSARDPSGSYNEQFF
-,TRBJ1-6,TRBV27,-,TGTGCCAGCAGTTTCTTGGGAGGGCCGAGCTCCTATAATTCACCCCTCCACTTT,CASSFLGGPSSYNSPLHF
many,TRBJ1-4,TRBV7-2,-,TGTGCCAGCAGCTTAGCAGGGAATGATGTCGCAACTAATGAAAAACTGTTTTTT,CASSLAGNDVATNEKLFF
-,TRBJ2-3,TRBV28,-,TGTGCCAGCAGTTCCCAGGCAGTTGTAGATACGCAGTATTTT,CASSSQAVVDTQYF
many,TRBJ1-5,TRBV6-2/TRBV6-3,TRBD1,TGTGCCAGCAGTTCCGTACAGGGGCCCTATCAGCCCCAGCATTTT,CASSSVQGPYQPQHF
few,TRBJ2-7,TRBV20-1,TRBD2,TGCAGCACTGGGACTAGCGGGACGTGGGAGCAGTACTTC,CSTGTSGTWEQYF
many,TRBJ2-7,TRBV7-2,-,TGTGCCAGCACCCCGCTGCACTGGGGCGTCCACGAGCAGTACTTC,CASTPLHWGVHEQYF
few,TRBJ2-1,TRBV7-9,TRBD2,TGTGCCAGCAGCCTGAGTAGCGGGAGACAGCGTGAGCAGTTCTTC,CASSLSSGRQREQFF
few,TRBJ2-2,TRBV10-3,TRBD2,TGTGCCATCAGTGGGAACGGGGGGACCGGGGAGCTGTTTTTT,CAISGNGGTGELFF
many,TRBJ2-7,TRBV11-2,-,TGTGCCAGCAGCTTAGTCCCTGATACCACTCGAACCGAGCAGTACTTC,CASSLVPDTTRTEQYF
many,TRBJ2-5,TRBV28,-,TGTGCCTCCTTAATTGGAGAGACCCAGTACTTC,CASLIGETQYF
-,TRBJ1-5,TRBV7-2,TRBD1,TGTGCCAGCAGCCTACAGGGGGCTAGCAATCAGCCCCAGCATTTT,CASSLQGASNQPQHF
many,TRBJ2-5,TRBV12-3/TRBV12-4,-,TGTGCCAGCAAGGGAACAACCGAGGGAGAGACCCAGTACTTC,CASKGTTEGETQYF
few,TRBJ2-6,TRBV6-2/TRBV6-3,-,TGTGCCAGCAGGTCCAATAACCCTGGGGCCAACGTCCTGACTTTC,CASRSNNPGANVLTF
few,TRBJ2-1,TRBV7-3,-,TGTGCCAGCAGCTTAATGAACAGCAAACTCTACAATGAGCAGTTCTTC,CASSLMNSKLYNEQFF
many,TRBJ2-4,TRBV11-2,-,TGTGCCAGCAGCTTAGATCTGCCGGGGTTAGCCAAAAACATTCAGTACTTC,CASSLDLPGLAKNIQYF
-,TRBJ1-2,TRBV27,-,TGTGCCAGCAGTTTATTTCCAGACCCCATATATGGCTACACCTTC,CASSLFPDPIYGYTF
-,TRBJ1-2,TRBV4-1,TRBD1,TGCGCCCGCAGTCTTCGGGACAGTCGCGGCTACACCTTC,CARSLRDSRGYTF
-,TRBJ2-4,TRBV5-6,-,TGTGCCAGCAGCCGAAGCGTGGGCTCAGCCAAAAACATTCAGTACTTC,CASSRSVGSAKNIQYF